This entry features one TCR delta chain sequence. Its antigen remains unknown. TCRdb's protein for this DNA is that of a much larger clone and differs from the translation at residue 8, likely a read error; the protein shown is the DNA translation. Flow sorting of PBMC yielded separate Vgamma9/Vdelta2+ and Vdelta2-negative gammadelta T cell populations for bulk repertoire analysis. The sample belongs to a study of γδ T cells in repeated Plasmodium falciparum infection. Study-level background: Age- and gender-matched Australian children served as comparison for malaria-exposed Malian children. General study points: Waves of new clonotype selection appeared after repeated controlled infections in Vdelta2-negative, largely Vdelta1+, gammadelta T cells.

The CDR3 loop spans 22 amino acids. From germline, CDR1 is GEAIGNYY and CDR2 EKD. The V and J ends lost 4 bases and 0 bases respectively, with 35 bases between them. TRG and TRD sequences were obtained from every sorted gammadelta sample. TCRdb re-called clones from the multiplex PCR reads via CATT. The sample has over 90,000 delta-chain clones; more than 0.85% are singletons. Sequences were obtained from gamma-delta T cells from blood. The sequence was collected from a pool of human donors (malaria-infected and uninfected, not separated). The rearrangement uses TRDV2 and TRDJ1, with a tentative D call TRDD3 (5 bases). This CDR3 reads CACEQILRAYWGRGAYTDKLIF. As DNA, the CDR3 is TGTGCCTGTGAACAGATACTGAGAGCATATTGGGGCAGAGGGGCTTACACCGATAAACTCATCTTT.